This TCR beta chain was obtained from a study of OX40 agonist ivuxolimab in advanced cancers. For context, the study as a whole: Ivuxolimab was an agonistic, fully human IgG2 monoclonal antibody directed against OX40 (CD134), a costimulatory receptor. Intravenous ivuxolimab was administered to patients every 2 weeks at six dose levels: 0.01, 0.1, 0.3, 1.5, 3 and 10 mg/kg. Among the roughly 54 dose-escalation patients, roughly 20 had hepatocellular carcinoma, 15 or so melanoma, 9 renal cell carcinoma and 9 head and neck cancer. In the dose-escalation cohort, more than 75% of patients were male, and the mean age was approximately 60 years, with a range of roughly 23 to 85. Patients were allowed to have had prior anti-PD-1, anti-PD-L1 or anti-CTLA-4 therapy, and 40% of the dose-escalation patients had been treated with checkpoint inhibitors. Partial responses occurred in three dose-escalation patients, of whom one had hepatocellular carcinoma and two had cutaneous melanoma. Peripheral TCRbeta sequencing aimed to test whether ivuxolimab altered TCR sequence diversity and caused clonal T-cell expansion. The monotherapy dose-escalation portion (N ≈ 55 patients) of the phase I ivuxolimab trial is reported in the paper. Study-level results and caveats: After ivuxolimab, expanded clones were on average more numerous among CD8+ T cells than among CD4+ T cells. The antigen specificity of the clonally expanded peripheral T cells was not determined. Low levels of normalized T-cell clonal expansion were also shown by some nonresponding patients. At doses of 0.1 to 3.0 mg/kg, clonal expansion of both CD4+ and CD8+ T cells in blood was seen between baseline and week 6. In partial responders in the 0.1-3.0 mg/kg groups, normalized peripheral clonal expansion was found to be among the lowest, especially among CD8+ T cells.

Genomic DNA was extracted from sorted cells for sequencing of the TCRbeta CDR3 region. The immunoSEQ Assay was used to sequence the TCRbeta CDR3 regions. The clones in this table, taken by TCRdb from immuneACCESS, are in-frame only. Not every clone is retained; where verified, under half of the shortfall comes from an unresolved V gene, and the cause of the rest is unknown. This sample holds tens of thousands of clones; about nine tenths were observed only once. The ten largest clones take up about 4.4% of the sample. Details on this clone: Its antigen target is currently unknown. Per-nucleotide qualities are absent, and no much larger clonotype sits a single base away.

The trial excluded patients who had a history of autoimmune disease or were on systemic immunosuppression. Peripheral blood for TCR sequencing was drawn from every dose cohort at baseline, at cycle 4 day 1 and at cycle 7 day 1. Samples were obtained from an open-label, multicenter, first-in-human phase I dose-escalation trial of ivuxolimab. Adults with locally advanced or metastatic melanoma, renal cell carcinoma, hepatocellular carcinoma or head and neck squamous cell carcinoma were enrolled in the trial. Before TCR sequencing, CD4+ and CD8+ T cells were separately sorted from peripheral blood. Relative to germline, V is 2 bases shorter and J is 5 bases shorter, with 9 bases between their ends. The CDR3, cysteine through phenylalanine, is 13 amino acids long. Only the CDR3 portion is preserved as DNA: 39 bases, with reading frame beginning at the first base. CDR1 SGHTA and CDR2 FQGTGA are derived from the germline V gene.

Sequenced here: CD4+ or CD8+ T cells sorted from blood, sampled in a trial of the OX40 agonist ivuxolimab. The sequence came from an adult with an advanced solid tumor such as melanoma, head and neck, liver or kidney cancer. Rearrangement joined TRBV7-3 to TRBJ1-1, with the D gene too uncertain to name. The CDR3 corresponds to CASSLELTTEAFF. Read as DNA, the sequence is TGTGCCAGCAGCTTAGAACTCACTACTGAAGCTTTCTTT.